This is a list of T cell receptor beta chains from one sample in a study of T cell responses to AZD1222 COVID-19 vaccine. Clones were read by immunoSEQ multiplex PCR, and TCRdb kept only the in-frame ones, dropping some. The data hold 90,000 to 150,000 clones, with 80% to 90% observed a single time. Material: peripheral blood, obtained 28 days after the second AZD1222 dose. Receptors originate from an adult who received the AZD1222 COVID-19 vaccine. Both conserved end residues are part of each CDR3. The D gene is left open where the match is weak. Size values are once, few and many counts, or a class for expanded clones, and some rows have none.

-	16	TRBV4-1	-	TRBJ1-2	CASSQEGRGGQYGYTF	TGCGCCAGCAGCCAAGAGGGCCGGGGCGGACAGTATGGCTACACCTTC
TRBD2	15	TRBV5-1	-	TRBJ2-5	CASSPRGGTGETQYF	TGCGCCAGCAGCCCCCGGGGAGGGACGGGGGAGACCCAGTACTTC
TRBD2	12	TRBV24-1	-	TRBJ2-1	CATSGGGNEQFF	TGTGCCACCAGCGGGGGGGGGAATGAGCAGTTCTTC
-	15	TRBV7-8	-	TRBJ1-1	CASSLKRQLNTEAFF	TGTGCCAGCAGCTTAAAGAGACAGCTGAACACTGAAGCTTTCTTT
-	13	TRBV4-3	few	TRBJ2-7	CASSQDISYEQYF	TGCGCCAGCAGCCAAGACATCTCCTACGAGCAGTACTTC
TRBD1	15	TRBV30	-	TRBJ1-2	CACARQGVNGYGYTF	TGTGCCTGTGCCCGACAGGGGGTCAATGGCTATGGCTACACCTTC
TRBD1	13	TRBV10-2	-	TRBJ1-1	CAGGQGMNTEAFF	TGCGCCGGAGGACAGGGGATGAACACTGAAGCTTTCTTT
-	13	TRBV9	-	TRBJ1-3	CASSQRMGNTIYF	TGTGCCAGCAGCCAACGCATGGGAAACACCATATATTTT
TRBD1	15	TRBV28	-	TRBJ1-5	CASWGSGQGRQPQHF	TGTGCCAGCTGGGGATCTGGACAGGGGAGACAGCCCCAGCATTTT
-	18	TRBV30	-	TRBJ1-1	CAWSVRRFLTVRGTEAFF	TGTGCCTGGAGTGTACGACGGTTCTTGACGGTAAGGGGGACTGAAGCTTTCTTT
-	14	TRBV15	once	TRBJ1-2	CATSGQPKSYGYTF	TGTGCCACCAGCGGGCAGCCTAAGAGCTATGGCTACACCTTC
-	17	TRBV10-1	-	TRBJ1-2	CASSDPTRPRLGYGYTF	TGCGCCAGCTCCGACCCCACAAGGCCTCGATTGGGTTATGGCTACACCTTC
-	13	TRBV19	-	TRBJ1-1	CASSGKFNTEAFF	TGTGCCAGTAGTGGGAAGTTCAACACTGAAGCTTTCTTT
TRBD2	14	TRBV15	-	TRBJ2-5	CATSRVGGEETQYF	TGTGCCACCAGCAGAGTTGGGGGGGAGGAGACCCAGTACTTC